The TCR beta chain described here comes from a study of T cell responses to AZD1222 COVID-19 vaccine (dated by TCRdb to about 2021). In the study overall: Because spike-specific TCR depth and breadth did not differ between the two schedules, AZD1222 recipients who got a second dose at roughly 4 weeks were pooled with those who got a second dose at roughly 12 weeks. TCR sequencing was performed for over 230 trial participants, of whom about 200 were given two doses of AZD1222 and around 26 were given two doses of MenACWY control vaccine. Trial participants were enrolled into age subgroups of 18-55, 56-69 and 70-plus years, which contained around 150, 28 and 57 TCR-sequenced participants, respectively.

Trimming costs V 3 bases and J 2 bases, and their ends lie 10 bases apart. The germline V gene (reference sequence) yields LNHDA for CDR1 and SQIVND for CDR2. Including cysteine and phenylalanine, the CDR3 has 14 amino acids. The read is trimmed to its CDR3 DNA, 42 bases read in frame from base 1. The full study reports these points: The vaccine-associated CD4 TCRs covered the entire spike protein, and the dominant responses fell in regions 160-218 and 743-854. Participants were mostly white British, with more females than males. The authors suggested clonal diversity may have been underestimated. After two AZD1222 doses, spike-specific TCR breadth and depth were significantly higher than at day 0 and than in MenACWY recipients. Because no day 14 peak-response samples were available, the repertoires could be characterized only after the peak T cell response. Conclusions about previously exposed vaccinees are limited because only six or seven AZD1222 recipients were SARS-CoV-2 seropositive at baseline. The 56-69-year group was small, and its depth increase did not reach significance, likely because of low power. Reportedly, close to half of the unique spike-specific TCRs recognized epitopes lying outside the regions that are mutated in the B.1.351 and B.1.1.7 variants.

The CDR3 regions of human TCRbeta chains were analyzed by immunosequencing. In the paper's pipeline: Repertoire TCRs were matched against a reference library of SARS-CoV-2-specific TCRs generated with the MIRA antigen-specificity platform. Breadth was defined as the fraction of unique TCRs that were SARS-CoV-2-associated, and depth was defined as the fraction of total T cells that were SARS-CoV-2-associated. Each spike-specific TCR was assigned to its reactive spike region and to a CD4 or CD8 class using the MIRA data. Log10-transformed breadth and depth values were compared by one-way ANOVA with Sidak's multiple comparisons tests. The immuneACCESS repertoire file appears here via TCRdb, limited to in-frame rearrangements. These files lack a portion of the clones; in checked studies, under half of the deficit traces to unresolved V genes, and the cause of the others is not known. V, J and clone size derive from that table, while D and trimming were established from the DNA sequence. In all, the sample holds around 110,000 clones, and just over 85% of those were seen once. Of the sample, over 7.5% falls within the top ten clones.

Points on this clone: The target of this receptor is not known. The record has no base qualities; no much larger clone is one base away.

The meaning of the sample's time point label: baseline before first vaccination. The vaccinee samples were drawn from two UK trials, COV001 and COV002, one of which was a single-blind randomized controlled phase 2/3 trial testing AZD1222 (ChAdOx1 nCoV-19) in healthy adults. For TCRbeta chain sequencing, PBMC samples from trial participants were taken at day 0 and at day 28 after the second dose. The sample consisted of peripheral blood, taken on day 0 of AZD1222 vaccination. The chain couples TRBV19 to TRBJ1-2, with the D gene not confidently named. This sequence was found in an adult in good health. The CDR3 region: CASSMVRRNYGYTF. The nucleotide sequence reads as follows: TGTGCCAGTAGTATGGTCCGGCGAAACTATGGCTACACCTTC.